This T cell receptor (beta chain) was obtained from a study of blood T cell repertoires in COVID-19. In the study overall: Whether acute or convalescent, the COVID-19 samples came from the United States, Italy and Spain.

Here immunoSEQ multiplex PCR was the method, and the copy in TCRdb shows in-frame clones only, minus some. In the table there are approximately 200,000 clones, approximately 82% of which are singletons. Germline V CDR1 and CDR2: SEHNR, FQNEAQ (reference sequence). CDR3 length: 14 amino acids. The V and J ends lost 4 bases and 5 bases respectively, with 11 bases between them. The TCR comes from a human donor with acute or convalescent COVID-19. The donor label of this sample is uncertain. V gene TRBV7-9 combines with J gene TRBJ1-4; D is undetermined. Sequenced input: peripheral blood. The CDR3 DNA sequence: TGTGCCAGCAGCTCCCGGAGAGAGAATGAAAAACTGTTTTTT. Translating it yields CASSSRRENEKLFF.